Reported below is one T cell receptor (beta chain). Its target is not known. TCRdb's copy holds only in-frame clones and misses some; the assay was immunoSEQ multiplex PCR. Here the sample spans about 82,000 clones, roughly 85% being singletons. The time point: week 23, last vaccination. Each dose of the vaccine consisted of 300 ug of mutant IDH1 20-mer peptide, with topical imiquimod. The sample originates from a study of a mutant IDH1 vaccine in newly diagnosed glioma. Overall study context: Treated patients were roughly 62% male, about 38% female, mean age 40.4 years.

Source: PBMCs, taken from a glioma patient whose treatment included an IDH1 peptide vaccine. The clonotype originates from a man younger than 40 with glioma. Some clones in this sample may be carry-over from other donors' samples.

CDR3 bases: TGTGCCAGCAGCTTAGACAGGGGGCCTTACAATGAGCAGTTCTTC. It codes for CASSLDRGPYNEQFF. The gene calls are TRBV7-9 and TRBJ2-1, with 9 nucleotides matching TRBD1. Per the germline V gene, CDR1 is SEHNR and CDR2 is FQNEAQ (reference sequence). This CDR3 contains 15 residues. Germline trimming cut 1 base from V and 4 bases from J; bases unmatched to any gene: 2.